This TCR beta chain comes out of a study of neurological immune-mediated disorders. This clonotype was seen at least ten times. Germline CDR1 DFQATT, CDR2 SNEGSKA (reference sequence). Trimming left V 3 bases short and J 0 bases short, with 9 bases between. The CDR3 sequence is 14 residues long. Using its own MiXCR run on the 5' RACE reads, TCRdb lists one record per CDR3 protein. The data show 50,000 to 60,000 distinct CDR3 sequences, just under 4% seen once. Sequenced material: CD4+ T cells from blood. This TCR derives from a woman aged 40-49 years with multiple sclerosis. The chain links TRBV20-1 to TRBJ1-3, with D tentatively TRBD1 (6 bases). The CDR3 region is CSASPRGSGNTIYF. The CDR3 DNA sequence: TGCAGTGCTAGCCCCAGGGGCTCTGGAAACACCATATATTTT.